This TCR beta chain is drawn from a study of blood T cell repertoires in COVID-19. For the study at large: Donors in the United States, Italy and Spain gave samples during acute or convalescent COVID-19. PBMCs, B-cell-depleted T cells, or T cells were the source of the cDNA or gDNA that made up the material.

CDR1 is MNHNS, CDR2 SASEGT, per germline. The CDR3 has 14 residues. The trim removed 3 bases at V and 1 base at J, leaving 2 bases unmatched. Study processing details: It was from reference gene primer amplification that nucleated cell counts were estimated. Profiled with immunoSEQ multiplex PCR; TCRdb holds only in-frame clones, not every one. Clone size and V and J calls were adopted from that table, with D and trimming inferred from the DNA. This table holds 110,000 or so clones, 65% to 80% found once. This receptor was identified in a man aged 50 or older with acute or convalescent COVID-19. The sequencing sample was made of peripheral blood. This rearrangement joins TRBV6-1 to TRBJ1-2, with 7 bases aligning to TRBD1. CDR3 DNA: TGTGCCAGCAGTGAGGGACAGTTTAACTATGGCTACACCTTC. It codes for CASSEGQFNYGYTF.